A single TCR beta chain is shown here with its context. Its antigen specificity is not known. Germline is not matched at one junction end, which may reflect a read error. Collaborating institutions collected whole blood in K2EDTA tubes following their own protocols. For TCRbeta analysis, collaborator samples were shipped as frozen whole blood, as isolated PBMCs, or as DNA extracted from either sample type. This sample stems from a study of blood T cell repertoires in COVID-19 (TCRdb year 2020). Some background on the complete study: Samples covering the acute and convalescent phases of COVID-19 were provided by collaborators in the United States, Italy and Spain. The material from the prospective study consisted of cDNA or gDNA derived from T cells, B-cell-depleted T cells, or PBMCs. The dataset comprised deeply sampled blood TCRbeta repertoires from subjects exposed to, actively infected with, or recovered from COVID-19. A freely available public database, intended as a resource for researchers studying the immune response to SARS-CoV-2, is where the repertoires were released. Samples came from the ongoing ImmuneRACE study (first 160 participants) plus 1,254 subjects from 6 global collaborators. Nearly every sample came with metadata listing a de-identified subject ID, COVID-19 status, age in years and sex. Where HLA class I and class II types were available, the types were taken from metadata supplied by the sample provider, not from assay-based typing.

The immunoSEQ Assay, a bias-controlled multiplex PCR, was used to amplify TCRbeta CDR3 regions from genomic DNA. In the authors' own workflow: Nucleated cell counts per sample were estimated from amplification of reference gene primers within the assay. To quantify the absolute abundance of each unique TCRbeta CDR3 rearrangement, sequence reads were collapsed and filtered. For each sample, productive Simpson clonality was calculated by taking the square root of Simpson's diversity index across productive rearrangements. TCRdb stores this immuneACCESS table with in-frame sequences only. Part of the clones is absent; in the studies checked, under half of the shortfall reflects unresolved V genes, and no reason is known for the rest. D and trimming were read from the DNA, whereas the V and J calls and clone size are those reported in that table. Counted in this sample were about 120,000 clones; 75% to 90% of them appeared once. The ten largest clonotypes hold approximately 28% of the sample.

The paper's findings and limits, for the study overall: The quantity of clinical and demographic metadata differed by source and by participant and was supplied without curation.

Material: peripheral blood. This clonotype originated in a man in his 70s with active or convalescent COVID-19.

This receptor has the CDR3 CSDHRDRAF. The nucleotide sequence is TGCAGCGACCACCGGGACAGGGCCTTC. Recombination connected TRBV29-1 to TRBJ2-7, with 9 bases matching TRBD1. The CDR3, cysteine through phenylalanine, is 9 amino acids long. Only the CDR3 portion is preserved as DNA: 27 bases, with reading frame beginning at the first base. The CDR1 and CDR2 encoded by the germline V gene are SQVTM and ANQGSEA.